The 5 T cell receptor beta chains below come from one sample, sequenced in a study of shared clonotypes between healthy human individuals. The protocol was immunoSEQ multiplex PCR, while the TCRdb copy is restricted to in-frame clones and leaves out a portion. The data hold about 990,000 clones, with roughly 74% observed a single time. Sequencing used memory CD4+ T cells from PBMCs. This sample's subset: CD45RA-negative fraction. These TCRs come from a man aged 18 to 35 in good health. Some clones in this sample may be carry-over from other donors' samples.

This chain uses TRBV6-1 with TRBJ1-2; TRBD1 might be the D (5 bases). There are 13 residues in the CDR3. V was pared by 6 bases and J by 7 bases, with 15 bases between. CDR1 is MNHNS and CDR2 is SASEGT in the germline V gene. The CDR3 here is CASSLGQFGGYTF. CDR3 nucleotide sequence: TGTGCCAGCAGCCTGGGGCAATTTGGTGGCTACACCTTC.

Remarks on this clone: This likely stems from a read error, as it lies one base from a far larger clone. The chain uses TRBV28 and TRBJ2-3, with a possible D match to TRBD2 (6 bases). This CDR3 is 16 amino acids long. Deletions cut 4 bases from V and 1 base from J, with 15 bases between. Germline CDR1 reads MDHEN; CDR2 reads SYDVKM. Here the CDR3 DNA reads TGTGCCAGCAGTTCCCCCCCCGGGAGAGGCACAGATACGCAGTATTTT. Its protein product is CASSSPPGRGTDTQYF.

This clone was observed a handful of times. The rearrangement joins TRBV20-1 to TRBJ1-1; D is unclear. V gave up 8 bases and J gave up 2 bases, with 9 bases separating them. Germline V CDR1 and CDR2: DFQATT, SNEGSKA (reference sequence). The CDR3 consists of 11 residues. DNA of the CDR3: TGCAGTATGCTCACCAACACTGAAGCTTTCTTT. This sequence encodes CSMLTNTEAFF.

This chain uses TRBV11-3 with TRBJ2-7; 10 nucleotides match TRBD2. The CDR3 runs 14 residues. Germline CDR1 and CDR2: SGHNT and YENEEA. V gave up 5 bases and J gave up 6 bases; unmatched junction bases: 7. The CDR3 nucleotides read TGTGCCAGCAGCACCGGGACTAGCGATGCCGAGCAGTACTTC. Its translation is CASSTGTSDAEQYF.

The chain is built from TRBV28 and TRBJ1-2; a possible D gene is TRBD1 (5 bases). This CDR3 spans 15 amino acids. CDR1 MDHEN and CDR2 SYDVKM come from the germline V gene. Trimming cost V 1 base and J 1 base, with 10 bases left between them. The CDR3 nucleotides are TGTGCCAGCAGTTTATATGACAGTTATAACTATGGCTACACCTTC. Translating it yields CASSLYDSYNYGYTF.